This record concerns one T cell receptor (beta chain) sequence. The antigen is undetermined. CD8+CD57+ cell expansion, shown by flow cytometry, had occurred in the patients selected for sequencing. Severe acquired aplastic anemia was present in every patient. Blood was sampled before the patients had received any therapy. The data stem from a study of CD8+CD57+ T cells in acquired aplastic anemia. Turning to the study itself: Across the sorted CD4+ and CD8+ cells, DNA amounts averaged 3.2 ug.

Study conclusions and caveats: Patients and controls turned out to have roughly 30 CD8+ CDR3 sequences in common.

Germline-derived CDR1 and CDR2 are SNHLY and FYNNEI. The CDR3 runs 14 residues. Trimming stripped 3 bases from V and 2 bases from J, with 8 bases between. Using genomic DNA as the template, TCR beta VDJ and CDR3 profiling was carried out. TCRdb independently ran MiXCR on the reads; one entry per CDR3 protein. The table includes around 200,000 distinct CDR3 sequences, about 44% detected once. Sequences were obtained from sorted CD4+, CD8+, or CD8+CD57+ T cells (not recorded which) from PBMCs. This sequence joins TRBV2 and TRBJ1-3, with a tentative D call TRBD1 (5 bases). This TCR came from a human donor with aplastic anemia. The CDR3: CASSEGGAGNTIYF. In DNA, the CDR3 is TGTGCCAGCAGTGAGGGGGGAGCTGGAAACACCATATATTTT.